The 25 T cell receptor beta chains in this list originate from one sample, sequenced in a study of blood T cell repertoires in COVID-19. Some clones are missing from TCRdb's copy, which holds only in-frame ones; the method was immunoSEQ multiplex PCR. The table lists tens of thousands of clones, around 91% of them singletons, with roughly 8.1% in the top ten. Sample: peripheral blood. Receptor source: a man aged 25 to 40 with active or convalescent COVID-19.

This chain's CDR3 is CASRALASGSYNEQFF. CDR3 DNA sequence: TGTGCCAGCAGAGCCCTCGCTAGCGGCTCCTACAATGAGCAGTTCTTC. The chain links TRBV6-4 to TRBJ2-1, with 7 bases matching TRBD2. The CDR3 is 16 amino acids. The germline V gene encodes CDR1 MRHNA and CDR2 SNTAGT. The ends lost 6 bases at V and 0 bases at J; junction bases unmatched: 8.

V gene TRBV5-6 combines with J gene TRBJ1-2; weak D call: TRBD1 (5 bases). Trimming removed 5 bases from V and 8 bases from J, with 22 bases in between. The CDR3 has 15 amino acids. Per germline, CDR1 SGHDT and CDR2 YYEEEE. In DNA form, the CDR3 reads TGTGCCAGCAGACTCGGGGGTGCGGGGGTTCGAGGCTACACCTTC. This gives the protein CASRLGGAGVRGYTF. The full variable domain, rest sourced from reference TRBV5-6 and TRBJ1-2, is DAGVTQSPTHLIKTRGQQVTLRCSPKSGHDTVSWYQQALGQGPQFIFQYYEEEERQRGNFPDRFSGHQFPNYSSELNVNALLLGDSALYLCASRLGGAGVRGYTFGSGTRLTVV.

The rearrangement uses TRBV30 and TRBJ1-5, with TRBD1 as a possible D gene (5 bases). Trimming pared 1 base from V and 4 bases from J, leaving 8 bases between. The CDR3 runs to 13 residues. Per germline, CDR1 GTSNPN and CDR2 SVGIG (reference sequence). The CDR3 DNA reads as TGTGCCTGGAGTGCACAGGAGAATCAGCCCCAGCATTTT. It translates to CAWSAQENQPQHF.

This rearrangement joins TRBV27 to TRBJ2-2; 8 positions agree with TRBD2. Losses at the gene ends were 5 bases for V and 3 bases for J; bases not matched to a gene: 5. The length of the CDR3 is 15 residues. CDR1 and CDR2 (germline): MNHEY, SMNVEV (reference sequence). The CDR3 loop reads CASSPGGLYTGELFF. The CDR3 nucleotides read TGTGCCAGCAGTCCGGGGGGGCTCTACACCGGGGAGCTGTTTTTT.

CDR3 amino acids: CASSNGPDRNNEQFF. Here the CDR3 DNA reads TGTGCCAGCAGCAATGGGCCAGATAGGAACAATGAGCAGTTCTTC. This chain connects TRBV21-1 to TRBJ2-1; the table gives TRBD1 as D, unverified against the DNA. TRBV21-1 is termed a pseudogene. The CDR3 length is 15 residues.

The sample holds a few counts of this clone. The gene calls are TRBV19 and TRBJ1-5; D remains unclear. Trimming removed 0 bases from V and 1 base from J, with 16 bases in between. Germline V gene data show CDR1 as LNHDA and CDR2 as SQIVND (reference sequence). CDR3 length: 18 residues. This CDR3 is CASSIDPGSSRSNQPQHF. Here the CDR3 DNA reads TGTGCCAGTAGTATAGATCCGGGGAGCTCTCGGAGCAATCAGCCCCAGCATTTT.

This chain links TRBV5-1 with TRBJ1-3; D remains unclear. Germline V gene sequence: CDR1 SGHRS, CDR2 YFSETQ. This CDR3 comprises 15 residues. The V and J ends lost 2 bases and 3 bases respectively, with 12 bases between them. CDR3 sequence (DNA): TGCGCCAGCAGCTTAGAGGGTGGCTTTGGAAACACCATATATTTT. The encoded protein is CASSLEGGFGNTIYF.

The CDR3 region has the DNA TGTGCCAGTAGTCCTTCCGGGACTAGCGGGAACAATGAGCAGTTCTTC. This codes for CASSPSGTSGNNEQFF. This chain joins TRBV19 and TRBJ2-1; 13 bases agree with TRBD2. Looked up from germline, CDR1 is LNHDA and CDR2 is SQIVND (reference sequence). Trimming removed 5 bases from V and 5 bases from J; junction bases left unmatched: 6. The CDR3 contains 16 residues.

The V gene is TRBV24-1, the J gene TRBJ1-2; D is undetermined. The CDR3 spans 15 residues. The V end lost 3 bases, the J end lost 3 bases, and 13 bases lay between the germline ends. In germline, CDR1 is KGHDR, CDR2 SFDVKD. The CDR3 DNA reads as TGTGCCACCAGTGATGGGGAGGGTGCCTACTATGGCTACACCTTC. It codes for CATSDGEGAYYGYTF.

This rearrangement joins TRBV6-1 to TRBJ1-5; tentative D call: TRBD1 (6 bases). V lost 3 bases and J 7 bases, leaving 19 bases between the germline ends. The germline CDR1 and CDR2 sequences are MNHNS and SASEGT. CDR3 length: 16 amino acids. CDR3: CASSDLGQSLSQPQHF. The CDR3 region has the DNA TGTGCCAGCAGTGACCTAGGACAGTCTCTCAGCCAGCCCCAGCATTTT.

The chain is built from TRBV2 and TRBJ1-5; D call uncertain. V lost 4 bases and J lost 4, with 14 bases in between. CDR1 is SNHLY and CDR2 is FYNNEI in the germline V gene. This CDR3 contains 15 residues. The CDR3 bases are TGTGCCAGCAGTGTTTTCACCCAGGATAATCAGCCCCAGCATTTT. Translation: CASSVFTQDNQPQHF.

The rearrangement links TRBV5-1 to TRBJ2-3; 9 bases are shared with TRBD2. The CDR3 totals 15 residues. Germline lookup yields CDR1 SGHRS and CDR2 YFSETQ. V gave up 4 bases and J gave up 2 bases; unmatched junction bases: 5. Written as DNA, the CDR3 is TGCGCCAGCAGCCCGGGACTAGCCTACACAGATACGCAGTATTTT. Translating gives CASSPGLAYTDTQYF. Filled out from reference TRBV5-1 and TRBJ2-3, the complete variable domain reads KAGVTQTPRYLIKTRGQQVTLSCSPISGHRSVSWYQQTPGQGLQFLFEYFSETQRNKGNFPGRFSGRQFSNSRSEMNVSTLELGDSALYLCASSPGLAYTDTQYFGPGTRLTVL.

This chain uses TRBV7-2 with TRBJ1-1; D is unresolved. This CDR3 comprises 14 residues. CDR1 and CDR2 (germline): SGHTA, FQGNSA. V lost 4 bases and J 0 bases, leaving 9 bases between the germline ends. The CDR3 DNA sequence: TGTGCCAGCAGCTCCACAACCTTGAACACTGAAGCTTTCTTT. It yields the protein CASSSTTLNTEAFF.

V and J are TRBV11-2 and TRBJ2-2; 12 nucleotides line up with TRBD1. CDR3 length equals 17 residues. Looked up from germline, CDR1 is SGHAT and CDR2 is FQNNGV. Trimming cost V 5 bases and J 1 base; bases outside gene matches: 5. CDR3 coding DNA: TGTGCCAGCAGCCGGGGACAGGGGGCTATGAACACCGGGGAGCTGTTTTTT. It translates to CASSRGQGAMNTGELFF.

The chain has TRBV5-6 and TRBJ2-3, with 11 bases lining up with TRBD2. The CDR3 consists of 16 residues. Germline V gene data show CDR1 as SGHDT and CDR2 as YYEEEE. The trim removed 4 bases at V and 0 bases at J, leaving 4 bases unmatched. The CDR3 bases are TGTGCCAGCAGCGGGACTAGCGGTCCTAGCACAGATACGCAGTATTTT. Amino acid sequence: CASSGTSGPSTDTQYF. Supplemented by reference TRBV5-6 and TRBJ2-3, the full variable domain reads DAGVTQSPTHLIKTRGQQVTLRCSPKSGHDTVSWYQQALGQGPQFIFQYYEEEERQRGNFPDRFSGHQFPNYSSELNVNALLLGDSALYLCASSGTSGPSTDTQYFGPGTRLTVL.

The chain couples TRBV27 to TRBJ1-1; D possibly corresponds to TRBD1 (5 bases). The V end lost 5 bases, the J end lost 4 bases, and 17 bases lay between the germline ends. This CDR3 is built from 15 residues. Germline V gives CDR1 MNHEY, CDR2 SMNVEV (reference sequence). CDR3 region: CASSPHRLGSTEAFF. The CDR3 DNA is TGTGCCAGCAGTCCCCACAGGCTTGGAAGCACTGAAGCTTTCTTT.

This chain uses TRBV5-1 with TRBJ1-1; tentative D call: TRBD1 (6 bases). Germline CDR1 reads SGHRS; CDR2 reads YFSETQ. This CDR3 contains 16 residues. V was cut by 1 base and J by 1 base, with 14 bases left in between. The chain's CDR3 is CASSLQQGYRNTEAFF. The CDR3 DNA follows: TGCGCCAGCAGCTTGCAACAGGGTTACAGGAACACTGAAGCTTTCTTT.

The rearrangement uses TRBV7-3 and TRBJ2-2; maybe TRBD1 (6 bases). The ends were cut back, 3 bases at V and 6 bases at J, with 14 bases in the middle. Germline V lookup: CDR1 SGHTA, CDR2 FQGTGA. The CDR3 contains 15 residues. The CDR3 coding sequence is TGTGCCAGCAGCTTGACAGGCGGGTACGCCGGGGAGCTGTTTTTT. It translates to CASSLTGGYAGELFF. The whole variable domain, remainder taken from reference TRBV7-3 and TRBJ2-2, is GAGVSQTPSNKVTEKGKYVELRCDPISGHTALYWYRQSLGQGPEFLIYFQGTGAADDSGLPNDRFFAVRPEGSVSTLKIQRTERGDSAVYLCASSLTGGYAGELFFGEGSRLTVL.

The sample holds a few counts of this clone. V and J are TRBV19 and TRBJ2-5; 7 bases agree with TRBD2. The CDR3 is 12 residues long. With V trimmed by 6 bases and J by 2 bases, 0 bases remained unmatched. Germline assignment: CDR1 LNHDA and CDR2 SQIVND (reference sequence). The CDR3 DNA reads as TGTGCCAGTAGGGGAGGGCAAGAGACCCAGTACTTC. Its protein is CASRGGQETQYF.

The sample holds one count of this clone. The chain has TRBV5-1 and TRBJ2-1; 9 nucleotides line up with TRBD2. The ends lost 3 bases at V and 6 bases at J; junction bases unmatched: 10. The CDR3 has 16 residues. Germline V gene data show CDR1 as SGHRS and CDR2 as YFSETQ. CDR3 region: CASSSALLAGANEQFF. The CDR3 DNA follows: TGCGCCAGCAGCTCCGCTTTATTAGCGGGGGCCAATGAGCAGTTCTTC.

This clone has just one count. The chain joins TRBV4-3 to TRBJ1-2; TRBD1 matches 12 bases. Losses at the gene ends were 3 bases for V and 7 bases for J; bases not matched to a gene: 6. Germline loops: CDR1 LGHNA, CDR2 YSLEER. The CDR3 is made up of 15 amino acids. The CDR3 DNA is TGCGCCAGCAGCCAGCTCGGGACAGGGGGCGTTGGCTACACCTTC. It is translated as CASSQLGTGGVGYTF.

The sample holds a few counts of this clone. This sequence joins TRBV7-8 and TRBJ1-1; 7 positions match TRBD1. The CDR3 has 15 residues. The germline CDR1 and CDR2 sequences are SGHVS and FQNEAQ. Losses at the gene ends were 5 bases for V and 4 bases for J; bases not matched to a gene: 10. For the CDR3, the DNA is TGTGCCAGCAGCATCAGGGGGGTTTTAAGCACTGAAGCTTTCTTT. It codes for CASSIRGVLSTEAFF. Full variable domain (missing parts from reference TRBV7-8 and TRBJ1-1): GAGVSQSPRYKVAKRGQDVALRCDPISGHVSLFWYQQALGQGPEFLTYFQNEAQLDKSGLPSDRFFAERPEGSVSTLKIQRTQQEDSAVYLCASSIRGVLSTEAFFGQGTRLTVV.

This clone has only one observation. The chain couples TRBV18 to TRBJ2-2, with a weak D call TRBD1 (6 bases). V lost 2 bases and J 4 bases, leaving 14 bases between the germline ends. The CDR3 is made up of 16 amino acids. Germline V gives CDR1 KGHSH, CDR2 LQKENI. CDR3 in DNA: TGTGCCAGCTCACCAACCAGGGGCGAGGGCACCGGGGAGCTGTTTTTT. Amino acid sequence: CASSPTRGEGTGELFF.

The V call is TRBV30, the J call TRBJ2-5; 8 bases are shared with TRBD1. V was pared by 0 bases and J by 5 bases, with 2 bases of the junction left unmatched. The CDR3 consists of 13 residues. CDR1 is GTSNPN and CDR2 is SVGIG in the germline V gene (reference sequence). The CDR3 sequence is CAWSVHRGETQYF. CDR3 sequence (DNA): TGTGCCTGGAGTGTACACAGGGGGGAGACCCAGTACTTC.

The rearrangement uses TRBV29-1 and TRBJ2-1, with 7 bases that match TRBD2. Trimming cost V 2 bases and J 7 bases; bases outside gene matches: 8. The CDR3 is 14 residues long. Germline lookup yields CDR1 SQVTM and CDR2 ANQGSEA. CDR3 amino acids: CSVESGNPWNEQFF. The CDR3 nucleotides read TGCAGCGTTGAAAGCGGGAACCCTTGGAATGAGCAGTTCTTC.